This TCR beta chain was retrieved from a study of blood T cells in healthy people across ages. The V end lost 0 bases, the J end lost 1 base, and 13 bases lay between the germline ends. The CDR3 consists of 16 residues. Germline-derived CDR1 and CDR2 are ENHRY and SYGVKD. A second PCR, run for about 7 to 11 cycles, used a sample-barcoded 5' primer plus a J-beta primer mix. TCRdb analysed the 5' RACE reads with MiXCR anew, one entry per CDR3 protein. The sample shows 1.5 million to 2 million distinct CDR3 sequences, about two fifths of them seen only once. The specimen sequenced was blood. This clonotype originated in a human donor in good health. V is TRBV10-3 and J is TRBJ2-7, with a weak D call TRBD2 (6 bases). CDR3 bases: TGTGCCATCAGTGAGTCGAGGGGCGGGGCATCCTACGAGCAGTACTTC. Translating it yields CAISESRGGASYEQYF.